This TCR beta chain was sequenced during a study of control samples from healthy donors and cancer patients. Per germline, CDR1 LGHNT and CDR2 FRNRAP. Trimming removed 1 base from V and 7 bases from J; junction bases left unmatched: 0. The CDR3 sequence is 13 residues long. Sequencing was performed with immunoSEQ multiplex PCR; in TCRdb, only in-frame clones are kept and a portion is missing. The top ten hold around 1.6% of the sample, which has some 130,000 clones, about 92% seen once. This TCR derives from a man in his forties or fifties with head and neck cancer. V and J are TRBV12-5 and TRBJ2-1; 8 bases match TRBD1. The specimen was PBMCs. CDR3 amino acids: CASGLDRGNEQFF. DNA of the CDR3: TGTGCTAGTGGTTTGGACAGGGGGAATGAGCAGTTCTTC.